This T cell receptor (beta chain) was retrieved from a study of identical twins. TCRdb re-called the 5' RACE reads with MiXCR, one entry per CDR3 protein. The table records about 890,000 distinct CDR3 sequences, roughly 12% of them present only once. In its sample, this clonotype was seen many times. The antigen remains unidentified. CDR1 SQVTM and CDR2 ANQGSEA come from the germline V gene. V was pared by 0 bases and J by 2 bases, with 5 bases between. CDR3 length: 13 amino acids. Study-level results: Modeled out-of-frame TCR alpha sharing in monozygotic twins fell below observed levels.

Every sampled donor was Caucasian and healthy. These same records also appear under a second study, on yellow fever vaccine responses in identical twins. From that report: Among the twins, the vaccine T cell response reportedly seemed partly convergent and partly personalized.

The rearrangement links TRBV29-1 to TRBJ2-1; D remains ambiguous. Sequencing was performed on PBMCs. This receptor was taken from a woman aged 18 to 35 in good health. The CDR3 nucleotides are TGCAGCGTTGAAGATGGGACCTACAATGAGCAGTTCTTC. This sequence encodes CSVEDGTYNEQFF.